The T cell receptor (beta chain) described here comes from a study of identical twins (TCRdb year 2016). Concerning the study at large: To test whether fetal clonotypes persist, this study deep-sequenced TCR alpha and beta repertoires from monozygotic twins, from unrelated adults of various ages, and from cord blood. Replicate twin experiments were performed at different times using different library preparation protocols to rule out contamination. The paper's findings and limits, for the study overall: Conclusions relied on cross-sectional statistical analysis, since the same donors could not be followed over many years. Zero-insertion analyses could be partly confounded by invariant T cells such as MAIT and iNKT, although diverse VJ usage argued against such confounding for most clonotypes. A weaker excess of twin sharing was found in beta out-of-frame sequences because the signal-to-noise ratio was lowered by fewer shared sequences. Compared with coincidental sharing between unrelated individuals, an excess of low generation-probability sequences was observed among out-of-frame TCR alpha sequences shared between twins. Fewer insertions were carried by abundant cord blood beta clonotypes; a weaker similar trend was observed in young adult naive repertoires, while no such trend was observed in memory repertoires. In monozygotic twins, out-of-frame TCR alpha sharing was systematically underestimated by recombination models, although the models agreed with sharing between unrelated individuals.

Library construction relied on 5' RACE. Data came from an Illumina HiSeq 2000. A universal primer binding site was introduced by template switching, and a unique molecular identifier was present in the final cDNA, enabling accurate counting of TCR cDNA molecules. Specific primers in the conserved constant-segment region were used to synthesize first-strand cDNA for the TCR alpha and beta chains. Each cDNA library was double barcoded, with a SMART-Mk sample barcode plus Illumina barcodes, to control for contamination. TruSeq adapter sequences and Illumina sample barcodes were added in two successive PCR steps. The TCR alpha and beta cDNA libraries were sequenced on the Illumina HiSeq platform using custom primers. The published analysis was carried out like this. MiGEC processed the raw reads to extract unique molecular identifiers, while MiXCR was used to determine the CDR3 positions. For each individual, recombination models were inferred using an EM algorithm with the repgenHMM and IGoR tools. The analysis of shared clonotypes was done with the tcR package in R, with sharing normalized by the product of cloneset sizes. To study raw recombination free of thymic and clonal selection effects, out-of-frame nonproductive sequences were analyzed. TCRdb trimmed the raw reads at Q25, called clones with MiXCR and kept productive beta chains. Identical CDR3 proteins give one entry, which carries the most common genes and DNA. These V and J calls originate from TCRdb's pipeline instead of the authors' own analysis. The sample records 260,000 or so distinct CDR3 sequences, 6% to 8% of which are singletons. The top ten hold around 5% of the sample.

Every donor in the study was a healthy Caucasian. Three pairs of female monozygotic twins, all aged roughly 18 to 29 years, made up the twin cohort. CD4+ and CD8+ T cell populations were isolated with positive isolation kits from Invitrogen. This clonotype was counted at least ten times. Its antigen remains undetermined. No base-level quality is on record; no much larger clone is a single base apart. The CDR3, cysteine through phenylalanine, is 12 amino acids long. The kept DNA is CDR3 alone, 36 bases in frame from the first base. V is clipped by 7 bases and J by 5 bases, and the sequence between their germline boundaries is 10 bases long. The germline V gene (reference sequence) yields MNHNY for CDR1 and SVGAGI for CDR2. This same sample was also taken into another study, of yellow fever vaccine responses in identical twins. The second study reports: The T cell response to vaccination in identical twins was reported by the authors to appear partly convergent and partly personalized. In the study, vaccine-responding T cell clones were precisely tracked in identical twins.

Input material: CD8+ T cells sorted from blood. The chain couples TRBV6-6 to TRBJ2-3, with the D gene call left open. This TCR came from a woman aged 18-35 years in good health. The CDR3 loop reads CASTKSGDTQYF. The DNA sequence is as follows: TGTGCCAGCACCAAATCGGGAGATACGCAGTATTTT.